The present T cell receptor beta chain was sequenced within a study of blood T cell repertoires in COVID-19. On the study more broadly: Samples representing acute and convalescent COVID-19 were sourced from the United States, Italy and Spain. The analysed material was cDNA or gDNA that came from T cells, B-cell-depleted T cells, or PBMCs.

How the authors handled the data: Using reference gene primer amplification, nucleated cell counts were estimated. Sequenced by immunoSEQ multiplex PCR; TCRdb stores in-frame clones only, minus some. The V and J calls and clone size come from that table; D and trimming were worked out from the DNA. The sample includes some 260,000 clones, 70% to 90% of them seen just once. CDR1 is MNHNS and CDR2 is SASEGT in the germline V gene. The CDR3 length is 13 residues. Trimming removed 10 bases from V and 4 bases from J, with 16 bases in between. The sequence came from a man of 80 years or more with acute or convalescent COVID-19. The J gene is TRBJ1-2, the V gene TRBV6-1; possibly TRBD1 for D (5 bases). The sample comprised peripheral blood. CDR3 residues: CATKGQGSYGYTF. The DNA of the CDR3 is TGTGCCACCAAAGGGCAGGGAAGCTATGGCTACACCTTC.